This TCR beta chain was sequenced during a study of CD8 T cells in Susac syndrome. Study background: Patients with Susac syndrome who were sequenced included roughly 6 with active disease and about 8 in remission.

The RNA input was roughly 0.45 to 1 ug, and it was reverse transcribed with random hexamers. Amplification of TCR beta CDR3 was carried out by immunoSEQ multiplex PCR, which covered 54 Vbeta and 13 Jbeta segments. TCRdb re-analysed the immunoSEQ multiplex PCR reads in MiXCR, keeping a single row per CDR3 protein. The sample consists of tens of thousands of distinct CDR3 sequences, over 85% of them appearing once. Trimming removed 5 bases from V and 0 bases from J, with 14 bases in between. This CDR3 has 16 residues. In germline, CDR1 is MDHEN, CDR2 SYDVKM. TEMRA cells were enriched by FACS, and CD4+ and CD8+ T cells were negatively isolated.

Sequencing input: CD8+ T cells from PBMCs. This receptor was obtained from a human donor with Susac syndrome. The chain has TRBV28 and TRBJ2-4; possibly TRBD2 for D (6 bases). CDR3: CASSLSGEEAKNIQYF. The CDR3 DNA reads TGTGCCAGCAGTCTCTCGGGGGAAGAAGCCAAAAACATTCAGTACTTC.